The following is a T cell receptor (beta chain) sequence with its context. Using unique molecular identifiers, the investigators prepared the TCRbeta library. TCRdb re-called the PCR reads with MiXCR, one entry per CDR3 protein. The repertoire holds roughly 500,000 distinct CDR3 sequences, with about 31% as singletons. These data are taken from a study of T-cell reconstitution after alpha-beta-depleted transplantation in children. The CDR3 length is 13 residues. Trimming pared 5 bases from V and 2 bases from J, leaving 10 bases between. CDR1 is MNHEY, CDR2 SVGAGI, per germline. V usage is TRBV6-5 and J usage is TRBJ2-7; D is perhaps TRBD2 (6 bases). Sequenced material: PBMCs from the stem cell graft donor, taken from the stem cell graft. This clonotype was sampled from a human donor who donated a stem cell graft to a child with aplastic anemia. CDR3 coding DNA: TGTGCCAGCAGTACCACTAGCCCCTACGAGCAGTACTTC. Translating gives CASSTTSPYEQYF.